The 15 T cell receptor beta chains presented below share a single source sample, sequenced in a study of prognosis after radiotherapy for stage I lung cancer. Multiplex PCR, run in two rounds, amplified TCR beta CDR3 from genomic DNA. First-round PCR used primers specific to each TRBV and TRBJ gene. MiXCR, run by TCRdb on the multiplex PCR reads, gives a single entry per CDR3 protein. Of more than 15,000 distinct CDR3 sequences listed, less than 55% are singletons. The sequences come from PBMCs, collected before or after stereotactic body radiation therapy (not recorded which). All receptors derive from a donor over 45 with non-small cell lung cancer.

On this clonotype itself: A far bigger clonotype differs at one base, so this is likely a read error. The chain couples TRBV6-2 or TRBV6-3 to TRBJ2-5; D remains unclear. Germline CDR1 is MNHEY and CDR2 is SVGEGT. The CDR3 sequence is 12 residues long. Trimming cost V 9 bases and J 4 bases, with 12 bases left between them. The CDR3 sequence is CARRHLGETQYF. CDR3 DNA: TGTGCCAGAAGGCACCTAGGAGAGACCCAGTACTTC.

CDR3 region: CASSINRGYGYTF. The DNA for the CDR3 is TGTGCCAGTAGTATCAACCGGGGATATGGCTACACCTTC. The chain recombines TRBV19 with TRBJ1-2; D uncertain. V was shortened by 3 bases and J by 5 bases, with 10 bases between the two germline ends. The length of the CDR3 is 13 residues. Germline V CDR1 and CDR2: LNHDA, SQIVND (reference sequence). The full variable domain, completed using reference TRBV19 and TRBJ1-2, is DGGITQSPKYLFRKEGQNVTLSCEQNLNHDAMYWYRQDPGQGLRLIYYSQIVNDFQKGDIAEGYSVSREKKESFPLTVTSAQKNPTAFYLCASSINRGYGYTFGSGTRLTVV.

This chain connects TRBV5-1 to TRBJ1-3, with TRBD1 as a possible D gene (6 bases). The V end lost 0 bases, the J end lost 4 bases, and 11 bases lay between the germline ends. CDR1 is SGHRS and CDR2 is YFSETQ in the germline V gene. The CDR3 loop spans 15 amino acids. The chain's CDR3 is CASSLEGGAGNTIYF. The CDR3 bases are TGCGCCAGCAGCTTGGAAGGGGGTGCGGGAAACACCATATATTTT.

This clonotype has at least ten counts. The V and J genes are TRBV7-9 and TRBJ1-2, with D perhaps TRBD1 (5 bases). The V gene's germline CDR1 is SEHNR and CDR2 FQNEAQ (reference sequence). Trimming pared 2 bases from V and 4 bases from J, leaving 8 bases between. This CDR3 has 13 residues. The CDR3 nucleotides read TGTGCCAGCAGCTTAACGACAGCCTATGGCTACACCTTC. Amino acid sequence: CASSLTTAYGYTF.

There are many counts of this clonotype. The V call is TRBV14, the J call TRBJ1-5; D is possibly TRBD1 (5 bases). Germline-derived CDR1 and CDR2 are SGHDN and FVKESK. This CDR3 region has 14 residues. V lost 4 bases, J lost 5 bases, and 12 bases lay in between. CDR3 sequence reads: CASSRAGQHQPQHF. The CDR3 DNA is TGTGCCAGCAGCCGGGCAGGGCAACATCAGCCCCAGCATTTT.

This clonotype is judged medium-sized. The rearrangement links TRBV6-1 to TRBJ2-6; D is possibly TRBD1 (7 bases). Looked up from germline, CDR1 is MNHNS and CDR2 is SASEGT. Trimming took 5 bases from V and 0 from J, leaving 14 bases between them. The CDR3 has 17 residues. The CDR3 DNA reads as TGTGCCAGCAGTCGCGGGACAGACATCTCTGGGGCCAACGTCCTGACTTTC. Residues: CASSRGTDISGANVLTF.

J is TRBJ2-5 and V is TRBV20-1; TRBD2 agrees at 11 bases. The J segment lost 5 bases and the V segment lost 2 bases, leaving 4 bases of the junction unmatched. The CDR3 is 14 residues long. Germline V gives CDR1 DFQATT, CDR2 SNEGSKA (reference sequence). DNA for the CDR3: TGCAGTGCTAGACCTCTAGCGGGGGGTGAGACCCAGTACTTC. This translates into CSARPLAGGETQYF.

On this clonotype: One base away lies a much larger clone, so this may be a sequencing read error. V and J are TRBV18 and TRBJ2-1; perhaps TRBD2 as D (7 bases). Germline-derived CDR1 and CDR2 are KGHSH and LQKENI. The CDR3 contains 13 residues. DNA of the CDR3: TGTGCCAGCTCACCAGGGGGGGCCATTGAGCAGTCCTTC. Translated, it gives CASSPGGAIEQSF. Based on the CDR3 plus reference TRBV18 and TRBJ2-1, the full variable domain is NAGVMQNPRHLVRRRGQEARLRCSPMKGHSHVYWYRQLPEEGLKFMVYLQKENIIDESGMPKERFSAEFPKEGPSILRIQQVVRGDSAAYFCASSPGGAIEQSFGPGTRLTVL.

The gene calls are TRBV18 and TRBJ1-2; D call uncertain. The CDR3 length is 14 residues. The germline gives CDR1 KGHSH, CDR2 LQKENI. V was pared by 5 bases and J by 7 bases, with 17 bases between. In DNA, the CDR3 is TGTGCCAGCTCAAAGGTTTCTCGAGAGGGTGGCTACACCTTC. This codes for CASSKVSREGGYTF.

The rearrangement links TRBV7-2 to TRBJ1-4; D gene unclear. CDR3 length: 12 amino acids. CDR1 is SGHTA, CDR2 FQGNSA, per germline. Trimming pared 3 bases from V and 5 bases from J, leaving 4 bases between. As DNA, the CDR3 is TGTGCCAGCAGCTTTACAAATGAAAAACTGTTTTTT. Its translation: CASSFTNEKLFF.

The V and J genes are TRBV7-2 and TRBJ2-7; 13 bases are shared with TRBD2. With 5 bases clipped from V and 0 bases from J, the junction kept 4 bases outside the gene matches. The CDR3 is 16 residues long. Germline loops: CDR1 SGHTA, CDR2 FQGNSA. The CDR3 DNA reads as TGTGCCAGCAGCCGCAGACTAGCGGGAGGCTCCTACGAGCAGTACTTC. This sequence encodes CASSRRLAGGSYEQYF.

This clonotype has a count of ten or more. This sequence joins TRBV18 and TRBJ1-2; 7 bases agree with TRBD1. Germline lookup yields CDR1 KGHSH and CDR2 LQKENI. After removal of 3 bases from V and 6 bases from J, the junction contained 13 bases not matched to a gene. The CDR3 is 16 amino acids. CDR3 coding DNA: TGTGCCAGCTCACCGATCTCCGGGACAGTGGAAGATGGCTACACCTTC. It encodes CASSPISGTVEDGYTF.

In this sample, this clonotype turned up many times. The V and J genes are TRBV15 and TRBJ2-1; 8 bases are a match to TRBD2. V lost 5 bases and J lost 7; bases outside the gene matches: 7. Germline loops: CDR1 LNHNV, CDR2 YYDKDF (reference sequence). The CDR3 has 14 residues. The DNA for the CDR3 is TGTGCCACCAGCGGAGCGGGAGCGGTGAATGAGCAGTTCTTC. It encodes CATSGAGAVNEQFF.

This clonotype ranks as medium-sized (0.01 to 0.1%). CDR3: CASSVRLGAGATTGELFF. CDR3 coding DNA: TGTGCCAGCAGCGTCCGCTTGGGAGCGGGAGCAACCACCGGGGAGCTGTTTTTT. The J gene is TRBJ2-2, the V gene TRBV2, with 8 bases aligning to TRBD2. Germline V lookup: CDR1 SNHLY, CDR2 FYNNEI. This CDR3 region has 18 residues. With 6 bases clipped from V and 4 bases from J, the junction kept 16 bases outside the gene matches.

Within the sample, this clonotype is medium-sized. The CDR3 sequence: CASSYSKGARGYTF. The CDR3, as DNA: TGTGCCAGCAGTTACTCGAAGGGGGCCCGTGGCTACACCTTC. The chain employs TRBV6-5 and TRBJ1-2; TRBD1 agrees at 7 bases. The V and J ends lost 0 bases and 7 bases, in that order; junction bases with no gene match: 5. The CDR3 has 14 residues. From germline, CDR1 is MNHEY and CDR2 SVGAGI.